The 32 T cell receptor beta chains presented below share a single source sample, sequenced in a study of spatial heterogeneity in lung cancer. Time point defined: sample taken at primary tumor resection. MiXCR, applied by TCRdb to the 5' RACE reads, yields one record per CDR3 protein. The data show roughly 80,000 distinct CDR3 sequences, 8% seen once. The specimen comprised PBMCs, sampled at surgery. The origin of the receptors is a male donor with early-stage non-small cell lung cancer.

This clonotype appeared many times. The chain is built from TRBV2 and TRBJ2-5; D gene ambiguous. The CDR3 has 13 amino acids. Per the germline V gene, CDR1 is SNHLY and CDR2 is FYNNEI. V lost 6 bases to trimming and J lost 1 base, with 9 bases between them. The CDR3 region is CASRREPQETQYF. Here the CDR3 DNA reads TGTGCCAGCAGAAGGGAACCCCAAGAGACCCAGTACTTC.

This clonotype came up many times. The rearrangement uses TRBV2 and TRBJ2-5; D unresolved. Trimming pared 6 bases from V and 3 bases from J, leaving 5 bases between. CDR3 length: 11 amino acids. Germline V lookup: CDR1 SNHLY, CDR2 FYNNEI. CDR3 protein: CASRLEETQYF. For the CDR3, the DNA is TGTGCCAGCAGGCTCGAAGAGACCCAGTACTTC.

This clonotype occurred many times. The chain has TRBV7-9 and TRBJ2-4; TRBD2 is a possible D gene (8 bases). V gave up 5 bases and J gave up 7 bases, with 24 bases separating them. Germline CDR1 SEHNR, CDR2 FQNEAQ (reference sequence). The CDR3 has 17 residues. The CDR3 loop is CASSPGGGRGGSNIQYF. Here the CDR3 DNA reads TGTGCCAGCAGCCCCGGCGGGGGGCGAGGGGGCAGTAACATTCAGTACTTC. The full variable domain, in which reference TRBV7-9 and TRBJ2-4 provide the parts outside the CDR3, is DTGVSQNPRHKITKRGQNVTFRCDPISEHNRLYWYRQTLGQGPEFLTYFQNEAQLEKSRLLSDRFSAERPKGSFSTLEIQRTEQGDSAMYLCASSPGGGRGGSNIQYFGAGTRLSVL.

The CDR3 DNA follows: TGTGCCAGCAGCGTAGTCCCGGAGACCCAGTACTTC. This translates into CASSVVPETQYF. The rearrangement links TRBV9 to TRBJ2-5, with unresolved D. Per germline, CDR1 SGDLS and CDR2 YYNGEE. This CDR3 region has 12 residues. Trimming took 0 bases from V and 5 from J, leaving 5 bases between them.

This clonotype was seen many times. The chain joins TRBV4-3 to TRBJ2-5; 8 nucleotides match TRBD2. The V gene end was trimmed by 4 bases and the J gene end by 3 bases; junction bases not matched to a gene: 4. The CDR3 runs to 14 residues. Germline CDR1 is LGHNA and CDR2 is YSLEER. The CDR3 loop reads CASSPGLAEETQYF. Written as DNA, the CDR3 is TGCGCCAGCAGCCCAGGACTAGCTGAAGAGACCCAGTACTTC.

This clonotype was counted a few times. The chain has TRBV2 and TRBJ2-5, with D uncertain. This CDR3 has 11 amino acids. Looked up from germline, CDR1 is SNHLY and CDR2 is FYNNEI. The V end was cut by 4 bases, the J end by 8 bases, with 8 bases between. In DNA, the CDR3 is TGTGCCAGCAGTGTGTACCATACCCAGTACTTC. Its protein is CASSVYHTQYF.

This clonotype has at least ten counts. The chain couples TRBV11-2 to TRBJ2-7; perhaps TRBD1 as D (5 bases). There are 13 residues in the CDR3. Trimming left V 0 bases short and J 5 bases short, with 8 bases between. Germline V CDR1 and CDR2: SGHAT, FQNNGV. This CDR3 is CASSLDLGDEQYF. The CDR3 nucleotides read TGTGCCAGCAGCTTAGATCTAGGGGACGAGCAGTACTTC.

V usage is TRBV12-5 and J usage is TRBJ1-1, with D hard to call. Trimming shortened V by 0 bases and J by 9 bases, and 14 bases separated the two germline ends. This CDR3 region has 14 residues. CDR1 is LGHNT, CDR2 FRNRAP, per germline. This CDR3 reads CASGLVRLGAKAFF. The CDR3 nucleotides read TGTGCTAGTGGTTTGGTACGCTTGGGAGCCAAAGCTTTCTTT. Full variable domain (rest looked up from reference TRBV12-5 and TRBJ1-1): DARVTQTPRHKVTEMGQEVTMRCQPILGHNTVFWYRQTMMQGLELLAYFRNRAPLDDSGMPKDRFSAEMPDATLATLKIQPSEPRDSAVYFCASGLVRLGAKAFFGQGTRLTVV.

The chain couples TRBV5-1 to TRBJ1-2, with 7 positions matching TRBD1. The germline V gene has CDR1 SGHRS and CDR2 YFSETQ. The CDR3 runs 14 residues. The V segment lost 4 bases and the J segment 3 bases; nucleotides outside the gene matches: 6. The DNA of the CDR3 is TGCGCCAGCAGCGTCGGACAGGTTGACTATGGCTACACCTTC. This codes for CASSVGQVDYGYTF.

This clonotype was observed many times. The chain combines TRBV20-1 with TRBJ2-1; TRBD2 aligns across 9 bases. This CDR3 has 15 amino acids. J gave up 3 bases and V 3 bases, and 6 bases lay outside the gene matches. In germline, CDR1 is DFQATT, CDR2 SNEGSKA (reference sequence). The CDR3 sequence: CSARRSGRLYNEQFF. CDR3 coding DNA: TGCAGTGCTAGGCGTAGCGGGAGACTCTACAATGAGCAGTTCTTC.

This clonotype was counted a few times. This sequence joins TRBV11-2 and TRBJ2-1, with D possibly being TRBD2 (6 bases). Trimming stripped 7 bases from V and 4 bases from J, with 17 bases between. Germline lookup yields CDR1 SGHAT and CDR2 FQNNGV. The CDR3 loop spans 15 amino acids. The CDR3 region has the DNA TGTGCCAGCACTACCGACCCAGGAGGGTACAATGAGCAGTTCTTC. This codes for CASTTDPGGYNEQFF.

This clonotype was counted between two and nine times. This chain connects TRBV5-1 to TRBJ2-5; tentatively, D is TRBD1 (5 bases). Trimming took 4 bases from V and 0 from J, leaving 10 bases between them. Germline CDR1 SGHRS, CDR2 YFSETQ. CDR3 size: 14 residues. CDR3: CASSAQGNQETQYF. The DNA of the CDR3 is TGCGCCAGCAGCGCCCAGGGAAACCAAGAGACCCAGTACTTC.

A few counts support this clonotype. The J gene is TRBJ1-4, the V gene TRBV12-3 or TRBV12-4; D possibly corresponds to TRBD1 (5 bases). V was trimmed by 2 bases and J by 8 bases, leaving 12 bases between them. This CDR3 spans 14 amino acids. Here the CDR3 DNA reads TGTGCCAGCAGTTTACGGGGGACTGGAGAAAAACTGTTTTTT. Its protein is CASSLRGTGEKLFF.

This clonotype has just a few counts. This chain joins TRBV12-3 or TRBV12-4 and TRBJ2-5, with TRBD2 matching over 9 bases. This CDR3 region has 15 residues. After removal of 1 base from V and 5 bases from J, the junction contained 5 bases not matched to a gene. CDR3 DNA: TGTGCCAGCAGTTTAGTAGGGCTAGCGGGGGAGACCCAGTACTTC. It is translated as CASSLVGLAGETQYF.

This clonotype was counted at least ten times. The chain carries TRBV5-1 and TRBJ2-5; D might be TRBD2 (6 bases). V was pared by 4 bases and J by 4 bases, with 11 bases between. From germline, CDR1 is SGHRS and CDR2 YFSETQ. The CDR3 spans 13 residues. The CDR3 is CASSLGLGETQYF. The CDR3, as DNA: TGCGCCAGCAGCCTGGGACTGGGAGAGACCCAGTACTTC.

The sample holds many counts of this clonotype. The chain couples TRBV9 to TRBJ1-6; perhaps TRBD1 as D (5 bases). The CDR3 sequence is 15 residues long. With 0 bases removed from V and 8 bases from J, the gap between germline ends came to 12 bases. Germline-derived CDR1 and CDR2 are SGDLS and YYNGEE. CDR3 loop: CASSVALDSYSPLHF. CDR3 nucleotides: TGTGCCAGCAGCGTAGCCTTAGACAGTTATTCACCCCTCCACTTT. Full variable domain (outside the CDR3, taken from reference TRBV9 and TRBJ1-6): DSGVTQTPKHLITATGQRVTLRCSPRSGDLSVYWYQQSLDQGLQFLIQYYNGEERAKGNILERFSAQQFPDLHSELNLSSLELGDSALYFCASSVALDSYSPLHFGNGTRLTVT.

As DNA, the CDR3 is TGTGCCAGCAGCCAAGTGAACAGGGGCGCTGAAGCTTTCTTT. As protein: CASSQVNRGAEAFF. The genes are TRBV3-1 and TRBJ1-1; TRBD1 agrees at 7 bases. The CDR3 totals 14 residues. Germline CDR1 LGHDT, CDR2 YNNKEL (reference sequence). V was clipped by 1 base and J by 6 bases; unmatched bases: 5.

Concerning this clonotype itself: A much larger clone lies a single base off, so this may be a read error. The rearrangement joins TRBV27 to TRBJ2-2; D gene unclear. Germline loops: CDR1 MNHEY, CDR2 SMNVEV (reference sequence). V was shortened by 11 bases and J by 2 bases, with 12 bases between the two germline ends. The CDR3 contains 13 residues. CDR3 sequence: CAGKAHNTGELFF. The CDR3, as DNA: TGTGCCGGCAAGGCCCACAACACCGGGGAGCTGTTTTTT.

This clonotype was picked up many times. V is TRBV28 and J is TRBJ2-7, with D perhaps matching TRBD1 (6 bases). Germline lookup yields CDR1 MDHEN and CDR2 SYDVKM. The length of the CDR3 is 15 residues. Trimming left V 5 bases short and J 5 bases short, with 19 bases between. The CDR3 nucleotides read TGTGCCAGCAGTGCTGGGGGCAGGGTGTGGGACGAGCAGTACTTC. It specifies CASSAGGRVWDEQYF.

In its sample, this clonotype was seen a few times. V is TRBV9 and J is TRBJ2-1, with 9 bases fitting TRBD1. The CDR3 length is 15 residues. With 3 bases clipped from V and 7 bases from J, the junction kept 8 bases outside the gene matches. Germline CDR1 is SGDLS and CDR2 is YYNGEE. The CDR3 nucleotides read TGTGCCAGCAGCGCGTACGACAGGGGGAAGAATGAGCAGTTCTTC. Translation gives CASSAYDRGKNEQFF.

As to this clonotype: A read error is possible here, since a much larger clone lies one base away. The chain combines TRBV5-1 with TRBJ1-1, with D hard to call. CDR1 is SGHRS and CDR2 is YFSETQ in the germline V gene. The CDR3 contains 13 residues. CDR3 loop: CASSLKGNIEAFF. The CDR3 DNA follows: TGCGCCAGCAGCTTGAAGGGTAACATTGAAGCTTTCTTT.

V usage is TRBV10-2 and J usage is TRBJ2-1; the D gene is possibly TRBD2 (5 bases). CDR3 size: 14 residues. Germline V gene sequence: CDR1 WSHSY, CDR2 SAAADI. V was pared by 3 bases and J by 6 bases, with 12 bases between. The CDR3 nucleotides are TGCGCCAGCAGTGATGGTGGACTCCTCAATGAGCAGTTCTTC. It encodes CASSDGGLLNEQFF.

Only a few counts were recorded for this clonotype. The CDR3 is CASIRQGSTGELFF. CDR3 DNA: TGTGCCAGCATACGGCAGGGGAGCACCGGGGAGCTGTTTTTT. The chain is built from TRBV2 and TRBJ2-2, with D possibly TRBD1 on 6 matching bases. From germline, CDR1 is SNHLY and CDR2 FYNNEI. Trimming took 7 bases from V and 4 from J, leaving 13 bases between them. This CDR3 is 14 amino acids long.

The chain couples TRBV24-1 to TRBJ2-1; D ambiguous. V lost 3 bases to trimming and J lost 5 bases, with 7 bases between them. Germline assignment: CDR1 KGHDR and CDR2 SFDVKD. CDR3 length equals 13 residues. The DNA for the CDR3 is TGTGCCACCAGTGATCCTAGTGACAATGAGCAGTTCTTC. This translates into CATSDPSDNEQFF.

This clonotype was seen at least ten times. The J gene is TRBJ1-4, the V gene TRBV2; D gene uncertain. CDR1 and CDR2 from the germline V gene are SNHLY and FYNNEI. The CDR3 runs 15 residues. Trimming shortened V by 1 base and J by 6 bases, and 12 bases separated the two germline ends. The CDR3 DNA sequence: TGTGCCAGCAGTGAAGGAGGACGGACCTATGAAAAACTGTTTTTT. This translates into CASSEGGRTYEKLFF.

DNA of the CDR3: TGTGCCAGCTCACCAGTTACTCCAGGCTACAACTATGGCTACACCTTC. Translation: CASSPVTPGYNYGYTF. V gene TRBV18 combines with J gene TRBJ1-2; unclear D gene. In germline, CDR1 is KGHSH, CDR2 LQKENI. V lost 2 bases and J lost 2, with 15 bases in between. This CDR3 is 16 amino acids long.

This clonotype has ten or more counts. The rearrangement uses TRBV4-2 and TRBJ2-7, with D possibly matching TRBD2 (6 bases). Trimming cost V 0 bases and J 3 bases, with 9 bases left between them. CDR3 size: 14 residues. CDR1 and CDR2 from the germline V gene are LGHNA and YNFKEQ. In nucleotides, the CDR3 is TGTGCCAGCAGCCAAGATCCGGGGGACTACGAGCAGTACTTC. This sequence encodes CASSQDPGDYEQYF.

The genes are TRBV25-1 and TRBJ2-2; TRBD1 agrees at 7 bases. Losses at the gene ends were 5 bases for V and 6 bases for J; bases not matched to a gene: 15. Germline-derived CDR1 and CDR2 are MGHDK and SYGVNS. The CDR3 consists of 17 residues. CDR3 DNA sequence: TGTGCCAGCAGTCCCCCCCGAGACAGGGATAGTTCCGGGGAGCTGTTTTTT. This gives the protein CASSPPRDRDSSGELFF.

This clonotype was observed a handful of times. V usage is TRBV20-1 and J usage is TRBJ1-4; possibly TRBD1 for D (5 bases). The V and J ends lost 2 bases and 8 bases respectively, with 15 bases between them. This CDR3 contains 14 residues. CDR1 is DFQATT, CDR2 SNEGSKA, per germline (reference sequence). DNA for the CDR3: TGCAGTGCTAGAATAGGGGAACTACAGGAAAAACTGTTTTTT. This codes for CSARIGELQEKLFF.

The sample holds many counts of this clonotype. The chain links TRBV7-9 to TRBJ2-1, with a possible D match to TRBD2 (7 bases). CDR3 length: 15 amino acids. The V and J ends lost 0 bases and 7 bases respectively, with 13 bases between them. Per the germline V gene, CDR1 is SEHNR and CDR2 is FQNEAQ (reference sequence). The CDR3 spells CASSLAGGGRNEQFF. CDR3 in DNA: TGTGCCAGCAGCTTAGCGGGAGGGGGTAGGAATGAGCAGTTCTTC.

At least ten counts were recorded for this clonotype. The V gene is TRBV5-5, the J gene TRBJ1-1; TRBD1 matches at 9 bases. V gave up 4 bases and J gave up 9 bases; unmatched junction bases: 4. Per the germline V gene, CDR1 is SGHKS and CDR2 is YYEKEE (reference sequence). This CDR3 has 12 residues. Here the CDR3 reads CASSLGQGQAFF. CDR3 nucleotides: TGTGCCAGCAGCCTAGGACAGGGGCAAGCTTTCTTT.

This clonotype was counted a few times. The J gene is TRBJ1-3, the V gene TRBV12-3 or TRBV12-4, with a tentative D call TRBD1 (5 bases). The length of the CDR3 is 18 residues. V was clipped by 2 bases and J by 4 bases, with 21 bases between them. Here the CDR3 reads CASSLNPRDLLLGNTIYF. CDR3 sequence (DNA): TGTGCCAGCAGTTTAAACCCCCGGGACCTTCTACTCGGAAACACCATATATTTT.